The 10 T cell receptor beta chains listed next were all sequenced from one sample in a study of blood T cell repertoires in COVID-19. The assay was immunoSEQ multiplex PCR, and TCRdb's table has in-frame clones only and misses some. This sample has 200,000 to 250,000 clones; 87% occur once, and the top ten carry 10% to 11%. The sample comprised PBMCs or T cells enriched from blood (not recorded which). The source is a man aged 25-40 years who had recovered from COVID-19.

The chain is built from TRBV7-2 and TRBJ2-7; D perhaps matches TRBD2 (7 bases). CDR1 is SGHTA and CDR2 is FQGNSA in the germline V gene. The CDR3 runs to 14 residues. The V gene lost 1 base and the J gene lost 5 bases, with 12 bases spanning the gap. The CDR3 DNA sequence: TGTGCCAGCAGCTTAGAAGGGGGGGTCCACGAGCAGTACTTC. Its protein product is CASSLEGGVHEQYF.

The rearrangement joins TRBV7-2 to TRBJ2-1, with D perhaps matching TRBD2 (6 bases). Germline CDR1 and CDR2: SGHTA and FQGNSA. V was pared by 4 bases and J by 4 bases, with 17 bases between. The CDR3 consists of 16 residues. For the CDR3, the DNA is TGTGCCAGCAGCTCCCGTGGGCTAGGAGGGTACAATGAGCAGTTCTTC. It specifies CASSSRGLGGYNEQFF.

This clone turned up a few times. This rearrangement joins TRBV5-6 to TRBJ2-4; D may be TRBD2 (6 bases). Germline values: CDR1 SGHDT, CDR2 YYEEEE. The CDR3 has 15 amino acids. Trimming left V 3 bases short and J 0 bases short, with 10 bases between. Written as DNA, the CDR3 is TGTGCCAGCAGCTATTTGGGACTAGCCAAAAACATTCAGTACTTC. Its translation is CASSYLGLAKNIQYF.

This rearrangement joins TRBV10-3 to TRBJ1-1; D uncertain. The ends were cut back, 8 bases at V and 5 bases at J, with 15 bases in the middle. CDR1 is ENHRY, CDR2 SYGVKD, per germline. This CDR3 has 13 amino acids. As DNA, the CDR3 is TGTGCCATCCGTCTGGGAGGTCAGACTGAAGCTTTCTTT. It translates to CAIRLGGQTEAFF.

The genes are TRBV18 and TRBJ1-4; D possibly corresponds to TRBD1 (5 bases). Trimming removed 3 bases at V and 8 bases at J, with 10 bases between. CDR1 and CDR2 (germline): KGHSH, LQKENI. CDR3 size: 13 residues. The CDR3 nucleotides read TGTGCCAGCTCACCTTCGGGGGACGAAAAACTGTTTTTT. It codes for CASSPSGDEKLFF.

This clone was seen once. V gene TRBV28 combines with J gene TRBJ1-5; a weak D match, TRBD1 (6 bases). The CDR3 runs to 15 residues. The germline V gene has CDR1 MDHEN and CDR2 SYDVKM. V dropped 7 bases and J dropped 7 bases, with 20 bases sitting between them. DNA for the CDR3: TGTGCCAGCAAACAACCGTCCAGGGGCAGACAGCCCCAGCATTTT. Protein sequence: CASKQPSRGRQPQHF.

This clone was observed a single time. This rearrangement joins TRBV19 to TRBJ1-2, with 12 bases aligning to TRBD1. This CDR3 has 16 residues. Looked up from germline, CDR1 is LNHDA and CDR2 is SQIVND (reference sequence). Trimming took 5 bases from V and 4 from J; bases not matched to a gene: 8. In nucleotides, the CDR3 is TGTGCCAGTAGTCCCTGGGACAGGGGGCTTGTCTATGGCTACACCTTC. Its translation: CASSPWDRGLVYGYTF.

The chain combines TRBV3-1 (or the pseudogene TRBV3-2) with TRBJ2-1, with D possibly matching TRBD1 (5 bases). Germline V gene sequence: CDR1 LGHDT, CDR2 YNNKEL (reference sequence). V lost 4 bases to trimming and J lost 3 bases, with 19 bases between them. This CDR3 has 17 amino acids. Here the CDR3 DNA reads TGTGCCAGCAGCCGTGAGTCTTTCTCCAGGGTCTACAATGAGCAGTTCTTC. Amino acids: CASSRESFSRVYNEQFF.

The chain recombines TRBV19 with TRBJ2-7, with D uncertain. In germline, CDR1 is LNHDA, CDR2 SQIVND (reference sequence). CDR3 length: 16 residues. The V and J ends lost 3 bases and 0 bases respectively, with 15 bases between them. CDR3 in amino acids: CASSMILGSYSYEQYF. In DNA, the CDR3 is TGTGCCAGTAGTATGATTTTGGGCAGCTACTCCTACGAGCAGTACTTC.

The chain joins TRBV4-2 to TRBJ2-3; 7 nucleotides align to TRBD2. J was trimmed by 10 bases and V by 3 bases; bases with no gene match: 10. The CDR3 is made up of 14 amino acids. The V gene's germline CDR1 is LGHNA and CDR2 YNFKEQ. The CDR3 sequence: CASSHGLEFDAQYF. The CDR3 DNA sequence: TGTGCCAGCAGCCACGGACTAGAGTTCGATGCGCAGTATTTT.